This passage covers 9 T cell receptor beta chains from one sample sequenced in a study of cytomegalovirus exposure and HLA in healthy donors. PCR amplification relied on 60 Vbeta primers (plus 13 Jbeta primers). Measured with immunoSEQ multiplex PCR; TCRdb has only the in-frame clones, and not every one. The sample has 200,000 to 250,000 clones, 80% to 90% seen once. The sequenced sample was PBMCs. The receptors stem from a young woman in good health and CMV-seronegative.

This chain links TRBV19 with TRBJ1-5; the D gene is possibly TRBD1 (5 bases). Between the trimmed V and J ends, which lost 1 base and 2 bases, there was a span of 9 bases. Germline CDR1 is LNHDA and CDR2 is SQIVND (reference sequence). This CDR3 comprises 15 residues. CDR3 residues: CASSIGGRGNQPQHF. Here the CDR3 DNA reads TGTGCCAGTAGTATAGGGGGCAGAGGCAATCAGCCCCAGCATTTT. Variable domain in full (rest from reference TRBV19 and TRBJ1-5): DGGITQSPKYLFRKEGQNVTLSCEQNLNHDAMYWYRQDPGQGLRLIYYSQIVNDFQKGDIAEGYSVSREKKESFPLTVTSAQKNPTAFYLCASSIGGRGNQPQHFGDGTRLSIL.

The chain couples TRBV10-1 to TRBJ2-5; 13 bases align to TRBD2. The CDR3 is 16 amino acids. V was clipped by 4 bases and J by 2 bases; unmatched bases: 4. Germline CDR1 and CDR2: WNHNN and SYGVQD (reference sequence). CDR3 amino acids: CASSGGLAGVQETQYF. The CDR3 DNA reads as TGCGCCAGCAGTGGAGGACTAGCGGGGGTACAAGAGACCCAGTACTTC.

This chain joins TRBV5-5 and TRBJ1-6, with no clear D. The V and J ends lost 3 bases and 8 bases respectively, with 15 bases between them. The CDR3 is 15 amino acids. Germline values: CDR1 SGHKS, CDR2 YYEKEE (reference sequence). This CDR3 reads CASSSMTEDYSPLHF. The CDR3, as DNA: TGTGCCAGCAGCTCGATGACGGAAGACTATTCACCCCTCCACTTT.

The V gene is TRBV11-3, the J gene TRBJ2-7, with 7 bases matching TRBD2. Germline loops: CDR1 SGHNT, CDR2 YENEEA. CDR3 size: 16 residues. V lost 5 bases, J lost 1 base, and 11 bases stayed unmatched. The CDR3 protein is CASSVSGTLSSYEQYF. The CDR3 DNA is TGTGCCAGCAGCGTAAGCGGGACCTTGTCATCCTACGAGCAGTACTTC. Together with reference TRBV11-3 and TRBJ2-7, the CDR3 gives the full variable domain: EAGVVQSPRYKIIEKKQPVAFWCNPISGHNTLYWYLQNLGQGPELLIRYENEEAVDDSQLPKDRFSAERLKGVDSTLKIQPAELGDSAVYLCASSVSGTLSSYEQYFGPGTRLTVT.

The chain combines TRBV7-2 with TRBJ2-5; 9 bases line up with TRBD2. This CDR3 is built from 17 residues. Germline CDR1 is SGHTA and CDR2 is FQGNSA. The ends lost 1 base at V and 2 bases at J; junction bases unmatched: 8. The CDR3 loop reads CASSLGVGGGGQETQYF. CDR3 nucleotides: TGTGCCAGCAGCTTAGGCGTCGGCGGGGGGGGACAAGAGACCCAGTACTTC.

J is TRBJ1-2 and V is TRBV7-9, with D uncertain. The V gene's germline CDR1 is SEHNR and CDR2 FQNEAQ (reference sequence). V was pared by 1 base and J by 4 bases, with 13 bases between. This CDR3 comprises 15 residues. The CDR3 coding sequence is TGTGCCAGCAGCTTAGGCCTCGGGTCCCCCTATGGCTACACCTTC. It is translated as CASSLGLGSPYGYTF.

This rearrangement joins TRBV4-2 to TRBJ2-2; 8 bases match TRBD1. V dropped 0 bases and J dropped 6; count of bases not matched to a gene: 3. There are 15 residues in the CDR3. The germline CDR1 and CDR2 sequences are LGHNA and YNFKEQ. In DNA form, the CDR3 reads TGTGCCAGCAGCCAAGATACAGGGGGGTCCGGGGAGCTGTTTTTT. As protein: CASSQDTGGSGELFF.

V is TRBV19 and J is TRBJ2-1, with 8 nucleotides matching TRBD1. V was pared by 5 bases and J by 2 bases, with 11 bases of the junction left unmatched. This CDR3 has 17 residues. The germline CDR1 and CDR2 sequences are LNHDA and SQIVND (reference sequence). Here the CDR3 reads CASSRTGRSATYNEQFF. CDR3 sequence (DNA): TGTGCCAGTAGTCGGACAGGGAGGTCCGCCACCTACAATGAGCAGTTCTTC.

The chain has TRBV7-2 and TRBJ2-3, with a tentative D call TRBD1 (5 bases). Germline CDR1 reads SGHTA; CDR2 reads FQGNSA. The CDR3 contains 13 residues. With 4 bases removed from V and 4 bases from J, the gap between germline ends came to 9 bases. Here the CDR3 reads CASSSRTPDTQYF. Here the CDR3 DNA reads TGTGCCAGCAGCTCCCGGACACCAGATACGCAGTATTTT. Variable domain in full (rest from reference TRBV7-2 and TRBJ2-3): GAGVSQSPSNKVTEKGKDVELRCDPISGHTALYWYRQSLGQGLEFLIYFQGNSAPDKSGLPSDRFSAERTGGSVSTLTIQRTQQEDSAVYLCASSSRTPDTQYFGPGTRLTVL.